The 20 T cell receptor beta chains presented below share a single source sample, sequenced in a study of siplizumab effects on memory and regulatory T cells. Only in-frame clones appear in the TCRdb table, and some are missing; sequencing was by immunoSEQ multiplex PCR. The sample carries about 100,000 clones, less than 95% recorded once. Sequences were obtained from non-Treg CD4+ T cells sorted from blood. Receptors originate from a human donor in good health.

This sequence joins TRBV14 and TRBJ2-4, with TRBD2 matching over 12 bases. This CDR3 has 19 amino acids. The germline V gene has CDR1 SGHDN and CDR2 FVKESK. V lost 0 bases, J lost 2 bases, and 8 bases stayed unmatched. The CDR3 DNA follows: TGTGCCAGCAGCCAAGAGGCTAGCGGGAGGGGGCTTTCCAAAAACATTCAGTACTTC. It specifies CASSQEASGRGLSKNIQYF.

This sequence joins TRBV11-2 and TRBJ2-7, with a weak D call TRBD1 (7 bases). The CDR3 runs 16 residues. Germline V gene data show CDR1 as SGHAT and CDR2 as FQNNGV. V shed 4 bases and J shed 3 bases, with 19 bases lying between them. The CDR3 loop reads CASSSSRGTDHYEQYF. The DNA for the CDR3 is TGTGCCAGCAGCTCATCACGGGGGACAGACCACTACGAGCAGTACTTC. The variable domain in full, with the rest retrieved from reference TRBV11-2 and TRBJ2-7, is EAGVAQSPRYKIIEKRQSVAFWCNPISGHATLYWYQQILGQGPKLLIQFQNNGVVDDSQLPKDRFSAERLKGVDSTLKIQPAKLEDSAVYLCASSSSRGTDHYEQYFGPGTRLTVT.

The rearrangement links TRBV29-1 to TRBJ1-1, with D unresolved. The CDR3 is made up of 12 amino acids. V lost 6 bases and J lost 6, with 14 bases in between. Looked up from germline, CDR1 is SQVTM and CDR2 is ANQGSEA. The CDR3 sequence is CSVFTNVAEAFF. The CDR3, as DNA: TGCAGCGTCTTCACCAACGTCGCTGAAGCTTTCTTT.

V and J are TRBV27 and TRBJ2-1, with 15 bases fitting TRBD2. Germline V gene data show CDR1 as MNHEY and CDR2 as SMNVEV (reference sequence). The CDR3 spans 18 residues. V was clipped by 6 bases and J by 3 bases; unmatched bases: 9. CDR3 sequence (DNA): TGTGCCAGCAGCGGACTAGCGGGAGGGCCGCCGTTCTACAATGAGCAGTTCTTC. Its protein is CASSGLAGGPPFYNEQFF.

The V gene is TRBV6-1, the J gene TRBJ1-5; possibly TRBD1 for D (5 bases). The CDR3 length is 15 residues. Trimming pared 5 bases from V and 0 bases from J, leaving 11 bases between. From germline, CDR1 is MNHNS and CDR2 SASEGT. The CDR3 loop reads CASSRGEYSNQPQHF. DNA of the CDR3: TGTGCCAGCAGTCGAGGGGAATATAGCAATCAGCCCCAGCATTTT.

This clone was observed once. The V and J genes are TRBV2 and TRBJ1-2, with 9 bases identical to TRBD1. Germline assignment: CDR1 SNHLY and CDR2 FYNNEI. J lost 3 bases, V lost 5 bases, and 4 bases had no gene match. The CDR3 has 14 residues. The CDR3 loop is CASSTTGGDYGYTF. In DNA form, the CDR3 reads TGTGCCAGCAGTACTACAGGGGGCGACTATGGCTACACCTTC.

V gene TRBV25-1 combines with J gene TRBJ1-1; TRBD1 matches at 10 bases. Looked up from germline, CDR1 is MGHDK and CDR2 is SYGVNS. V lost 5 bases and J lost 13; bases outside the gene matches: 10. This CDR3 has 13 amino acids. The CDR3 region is CASSPQDRGIGFF. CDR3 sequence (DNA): TGTGCCAGCAGTCCTCAGGACAGGGGGATAGGTTTCTTT.

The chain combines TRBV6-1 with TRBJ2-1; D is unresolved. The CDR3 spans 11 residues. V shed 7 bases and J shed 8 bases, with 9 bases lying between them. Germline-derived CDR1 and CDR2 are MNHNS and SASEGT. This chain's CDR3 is CASTLGYEQFF. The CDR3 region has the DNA TGTGCCAGCACTCTGGGGTATGAGCAGTTCTTC.

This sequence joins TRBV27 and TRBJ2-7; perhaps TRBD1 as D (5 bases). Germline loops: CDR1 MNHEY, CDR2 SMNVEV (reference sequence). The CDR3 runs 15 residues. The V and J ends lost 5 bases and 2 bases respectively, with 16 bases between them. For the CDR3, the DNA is TGTGCCAGCAGTCCCTCATATCAGGGTCCCTACGAGCAGTACTTC. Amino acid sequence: CASSPSYQGPYEQYF.

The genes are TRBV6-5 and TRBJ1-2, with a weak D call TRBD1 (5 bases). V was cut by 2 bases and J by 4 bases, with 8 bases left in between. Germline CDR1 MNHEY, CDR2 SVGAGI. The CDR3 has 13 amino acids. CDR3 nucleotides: TGTGCCAGCAGTTACGGGACCCCCTATGGCTACACCTTC. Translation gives CASSYGTPYGYTF.

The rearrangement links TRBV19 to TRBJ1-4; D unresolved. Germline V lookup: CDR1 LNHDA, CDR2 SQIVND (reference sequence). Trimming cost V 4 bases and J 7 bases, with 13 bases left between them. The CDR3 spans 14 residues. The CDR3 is CASSTDRAFEKLFF. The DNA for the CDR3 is TGTGCCAGTAGTACCGACCGGGCCTTTGAAAAACTGTTTTTT.

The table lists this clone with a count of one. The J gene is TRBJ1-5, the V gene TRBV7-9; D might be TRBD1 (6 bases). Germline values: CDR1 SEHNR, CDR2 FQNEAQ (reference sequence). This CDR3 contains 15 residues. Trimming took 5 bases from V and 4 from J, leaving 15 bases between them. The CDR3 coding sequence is TGTGCCAGCAGCCGGAGGGGGGAAGGGAATCAGCCCCAGCATTTT. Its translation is CASSRRGEGNQPQHF.

The chain's CDR3 is CASSSPPGPGPYEQYF. The CDR3 region has the DNA TGTGCCAGCTCATCTCCCCCGGGCCCTGGACCCTACGAGCAGTACTTC. The gene calls are TRBV18 and TRBJ2-7, with D unclear. Germline V gene sequence: CDR1 KGHSH, CDR2 LQKENI. With 5 bases removed from V and 2 bases from J, the gap between germline ends came to 19 bases. CDR3 length: 16 residues.

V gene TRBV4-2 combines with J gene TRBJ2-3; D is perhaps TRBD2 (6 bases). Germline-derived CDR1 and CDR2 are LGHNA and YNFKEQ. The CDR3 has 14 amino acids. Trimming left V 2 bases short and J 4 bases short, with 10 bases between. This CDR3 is CASSQTGVSDTQYF. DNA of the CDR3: TGTGCCAGCAGCCAAACGGGGGTGTCAGATACGCAGTATTTT.

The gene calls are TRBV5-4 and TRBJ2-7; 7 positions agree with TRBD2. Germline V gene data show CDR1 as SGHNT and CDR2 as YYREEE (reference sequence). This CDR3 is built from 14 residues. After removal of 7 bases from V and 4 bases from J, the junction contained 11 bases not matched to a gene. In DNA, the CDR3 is TGTGCCAGCGCGCCGAGCGCGGGAGTTTACGAGCAGTACTTC. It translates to CASAPSAGVYEQYF.

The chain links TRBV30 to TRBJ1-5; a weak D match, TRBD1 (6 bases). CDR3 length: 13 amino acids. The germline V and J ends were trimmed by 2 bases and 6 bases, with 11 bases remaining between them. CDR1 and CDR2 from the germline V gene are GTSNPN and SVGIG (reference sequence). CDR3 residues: CAWSLQGGQPQHF. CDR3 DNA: TGTGCCTGGAGTTTACAGGGAGGTCAGCCCCAGCATTTT.

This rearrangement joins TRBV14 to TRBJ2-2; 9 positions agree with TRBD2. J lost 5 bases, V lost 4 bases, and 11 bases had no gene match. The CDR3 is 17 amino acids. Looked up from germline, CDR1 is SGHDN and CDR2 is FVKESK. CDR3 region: CASSRLAVESGTGELFF. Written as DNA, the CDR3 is TGTGCCAGCAGCCGACTAGCGGTCGAGTCGGGTACCGGGGAGCTGTTTTTT.

The CDR3 DNA is TGTGCCAGTAGTACGTCCCGAACCACTGAGCAGTTCTTC. This codes for CASSTSRTTEQFF. The V gene is TRBV19, the J gene TRBJ2-1; D not certain. In germline, CDR1 is LNHDA, CDR2 SQIVND (reference sequence). Trimming pared 4 bases from V and 9 bases from J, leaving 13 bases between. The CDR3 runs 13 residues.

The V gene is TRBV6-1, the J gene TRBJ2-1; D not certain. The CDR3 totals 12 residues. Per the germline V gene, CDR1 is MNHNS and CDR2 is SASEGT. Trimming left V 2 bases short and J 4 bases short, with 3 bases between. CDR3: CASSEQYNEQFF. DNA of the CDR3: TGTGCCAGCAGTGAACAATACAATGAGCAGTTCTTC.

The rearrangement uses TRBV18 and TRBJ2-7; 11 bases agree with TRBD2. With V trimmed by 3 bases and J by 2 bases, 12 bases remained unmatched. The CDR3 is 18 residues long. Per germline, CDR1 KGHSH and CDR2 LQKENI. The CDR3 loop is CASSPSSGLAGKAYEQYF. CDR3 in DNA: TGTGCCAGCTCACCTAGCAGTGGACTAGCGGGCAAGGCCTACGAGCAGTACTTC.